Sequencing of this T cell receptor (beta chain) was carried out in a study of T cell responses to AZD1222 COVID-19 vaccine (dated by TCRdb to the early 2020s). At the level of the whole study: AZD1222 recipients given second doses at about 4 weeks or at about 12 weeks were pooled, since spike-specific TCR depth and breadth were not found to differ between the two schedules. A total of 233 trial participants underwent TCR sequencing, of whom some 210 received two doses of AZD1222 and about 25 received two doses of the MenACWY control vaccine. Trial participants were enrolled by age into 18-55, 56-69 and 70-plus year subgroups, with approximately 150, 30 and 60 TCR-sequenced participants respectively. General study outcomes and caveats: Nearly half of unique spike-specific TCRs reportedly recognized epitopes outside regions mutated in the B.1.351 and B.1.1.7 variants. Conclusions about previously exposed vaccinees were limited because only six AZD1222 recipients were SARS-CoV-2 seropositive at baseline. Because no day 14 peak-response samples were available, the repertoires could be characterized only after the peak T cell response. Vaccine-associated CD4 TCRs spanned the whole spike protein, with dominant responses in regions 160-218 and 743-854. A significant rise in spike-specific TCR breadth and depth was observed after two AZD1222 doses relative to day 0 and relative to MenACWY recipients. The 56-69-year group was small, and its depth increase did not reach significance, likely because of low power. Participants were mostly white British, with more females than males. The authors suggested clonal diversity may have been underestimated.

For this clone: It lacks a known antigen. The input lacks base qualities; no much larger clone sits a single base away.

The intended sense of this specimen's time point label: baseline before first vaccination. Vaccinee samples came from UK trials COV001 and COV002, including a single-blind randomized controlled phase 2/3 trial of AZD1222 (ChAdOx1 nCoV-19) in healthy adults. For TCRbeta chain sequencing, PBMC samples were collected from trial participants at day 0 and at day 28 after the second dose. The CDR3 runs 16 amino acids, cysteine and phenylalanine included. The kept DNA is CDR3 alone, 48 bases in frame from the first base. The germline V gene (reference sequence) provides CDR1 LNHDA and CDR2 SQIVND. For this chain, trimming is 5 bases at the V end and 5 bases at the J end, and the number of junction bases without a gene match is 12. The CDR3 regions of human TCRbeta chains were analyzed by immunosequencing. The original methods were these. Repertoire TCRs were matched against a reference library of SARS-CoV-2-specific TCRs generated with the MIRA antigen-specificity platform. Breadth meant the fraction of unique TCRs that were SARS-CoV-2-associated, whereas depth meant the fraction of total T cells that were SARS-CoV-2-associated. Each spike-specific TCR was assigned to its reactive spike region and to a CD4 or CD8 class using the MIRA data. Log10-transformed breadth and depth values were compared by one-way ANOVA with Sidak's multiple comparisons tests. TCRdb's version of the immuneACCESS table is confined to in-frame rearrangements and falls short of the full clone set. An unresolved V gene accounts for under half of the shortfall where checked; the remainder is of unknown origin. D and trimming were read from the DNA, whereas the V and J calls and clone size are those reported in that table. The sample includes over 45,000 clones, with 80% to 90% observed a single time. The biggest ten clones account for roughly 2% of the sample.

Recombination linked TRBV19 to TRBJ2-5, with 9 middle bases fitting TRBD2. Sample: peripheral blood, taken on day 0 of AZD1222 vaccination. The receptor was derived from an adult in good health. The base sequence is TGTGCCAGTAGTTCCATTCCGGGACTAGCTGGGGAGACCCAGTACTTC. This yields the protein CASSSIPGLAGETQYF. Reference TRBV19 and TRBJ2-5 genes cover what lies past the CDR3, so the full variable domain is DGGITQSPKYLFRKEGQNVTLSCEQNLNHDAMYWYRQDPGQGLRLIYYSQIVNDFQKGDIAEGYSVSREKKESFPLTVTSAQKNPTAFYLCASSSIPGLAGETQYFGPGTRLLVL.